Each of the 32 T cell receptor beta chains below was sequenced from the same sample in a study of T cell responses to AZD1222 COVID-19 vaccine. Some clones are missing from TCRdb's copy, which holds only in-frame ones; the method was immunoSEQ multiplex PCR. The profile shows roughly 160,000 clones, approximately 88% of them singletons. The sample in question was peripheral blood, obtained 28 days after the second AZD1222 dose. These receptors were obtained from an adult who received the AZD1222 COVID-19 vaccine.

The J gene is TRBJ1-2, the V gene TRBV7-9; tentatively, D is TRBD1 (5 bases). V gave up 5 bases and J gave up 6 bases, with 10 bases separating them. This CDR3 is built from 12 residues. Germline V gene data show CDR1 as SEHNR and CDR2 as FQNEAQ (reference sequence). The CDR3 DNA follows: TGTGCCAGCAGCGTGGACACTCATGGCTACACCTTC. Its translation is CASSVDTHGYTF. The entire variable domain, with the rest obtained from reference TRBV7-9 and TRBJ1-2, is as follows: DTGVSQNPRHKITKRGQNVTFRCDPISEHNRLYWYRQTLGQGPEFLTYFQNEAQLEKSRLLSDRFSAERPKGSFSTLEIQRTEQGDSAMYLCASSVDTHGYTFGSGTRLTVV.

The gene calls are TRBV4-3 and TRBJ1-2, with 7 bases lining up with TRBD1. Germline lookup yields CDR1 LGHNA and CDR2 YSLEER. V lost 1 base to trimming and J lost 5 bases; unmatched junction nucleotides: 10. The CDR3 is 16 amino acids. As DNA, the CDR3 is TGCGCCAGCAGCCAAGTTGTCGGGACAGCTTTATATGGCTACACCTTC. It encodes CASSQVVGTALYGYTF.

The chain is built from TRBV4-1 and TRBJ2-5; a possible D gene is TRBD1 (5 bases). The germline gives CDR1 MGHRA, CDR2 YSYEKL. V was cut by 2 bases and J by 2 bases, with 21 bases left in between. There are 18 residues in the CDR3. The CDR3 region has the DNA TGCGCCAGCAGCCAAAAAGGGGATGTAGACAGTCGACAAGAGACCCAGTACTTC. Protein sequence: CASSQKGDVDSRQETQYF.

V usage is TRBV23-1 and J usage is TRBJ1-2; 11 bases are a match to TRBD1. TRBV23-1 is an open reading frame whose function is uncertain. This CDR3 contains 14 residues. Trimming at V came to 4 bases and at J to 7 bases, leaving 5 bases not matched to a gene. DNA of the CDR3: TGCGCCAGCAGTCCCCGGGACAGGGGGTTTGGCTACACCTTC. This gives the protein CASSPRDRGFGYTF.

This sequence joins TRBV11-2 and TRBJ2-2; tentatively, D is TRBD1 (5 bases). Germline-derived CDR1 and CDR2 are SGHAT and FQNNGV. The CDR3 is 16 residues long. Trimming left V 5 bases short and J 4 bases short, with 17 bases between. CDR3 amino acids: CASSRIMKGRTGELFF. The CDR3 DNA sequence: TGTGCCAGCAGCCGAATTATGAAGGGGCGCACCGGGGAGCTGTTTTTT.

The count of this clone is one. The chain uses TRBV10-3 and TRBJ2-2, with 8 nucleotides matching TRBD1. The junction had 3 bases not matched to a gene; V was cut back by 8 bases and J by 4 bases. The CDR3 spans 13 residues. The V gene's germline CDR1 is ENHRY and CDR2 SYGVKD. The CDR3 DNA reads TGTGCCATCGGACAGGGACGCACCGGGGAGCTGTTTTTT. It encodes CAIGQGRTGELFF.

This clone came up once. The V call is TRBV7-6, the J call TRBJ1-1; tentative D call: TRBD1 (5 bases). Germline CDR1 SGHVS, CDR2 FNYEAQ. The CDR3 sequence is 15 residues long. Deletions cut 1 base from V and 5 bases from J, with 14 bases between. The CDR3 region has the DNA TGTGCCAGCAGCTTAGGCTTGCCAGGGAATACTGAAGCTTTCTTT. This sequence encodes CASSLGLPGNTEAFF.

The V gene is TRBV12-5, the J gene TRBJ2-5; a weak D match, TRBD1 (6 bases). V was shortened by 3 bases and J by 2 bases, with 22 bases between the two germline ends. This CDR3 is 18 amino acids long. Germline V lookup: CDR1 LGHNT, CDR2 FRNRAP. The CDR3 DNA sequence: TGTGCTAGTGGTTTACCCCCGGGACGCGAGGGGGTGCAAGAGACCCAGTACTTC. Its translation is CASGLPPGREGVQETQYF.

DNA of the CDR3: TGTGCCAGCAGCTTCCGGGACAGGGTGGATGGCTACACCTTC. It is translated as CASSFRDRVDGYTF. J is TRBJ1-2 and V is TRBV7-2; 9 bases map to TRBD1. The germline V gene has CDR1 SGHTA and CDR2 FQGNSA. V lost 3 bases to trimming and J lost 6 bases; unmatched junction nucleotides: 5. The length of the CDR3 is 14 residues.

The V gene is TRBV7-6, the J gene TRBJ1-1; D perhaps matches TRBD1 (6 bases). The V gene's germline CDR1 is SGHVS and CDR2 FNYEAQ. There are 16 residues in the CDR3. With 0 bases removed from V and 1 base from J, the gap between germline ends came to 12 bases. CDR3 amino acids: CASSLARGPPNTEAFF. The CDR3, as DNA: TGTGCCAGCAGCTTAGCTCGGGGGCCTCCGAACACTGAAGCTTTCTTT. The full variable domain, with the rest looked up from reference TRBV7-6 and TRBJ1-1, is GAGVSQSPRYKVTKRGQDVALRCDPISGHVSLYWYRQALGQGPEFLTYFNYEAQQDKSGLPNDRFSAERPEGSISTLTIQRTEQRDSAMYRCASSLARGPPNTEAFFGQGTRLTVV.

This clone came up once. CDR3: CASSVGGGDEQFF. In DNA form, the CDR3 reads TGTGCCAGCAGTGTAGGGGGTGGAGATGAGCAGTTCTTC. The chain is built from TRBV2 and TRBJ2-1; TRBD1 is a possible D gene (6 bases). Germline V gene lookup returns CDR1 SNHLY and CDR2 FYNNEI. V was clipped by 4 bases and J by 8 bases, with 12 bases between them. This CDR3 comprises 13 residues. Using reference TRBV2 and TRBJ2-1 for the parts outside the CDR3, the full variable domain is EPEVTQTPSHQVTQMGQEVILRCVPISNHLYFYWYRQILGQKVEFLVSFYNNEISEKSEIFDDQFSVERPDGSNFTLKIRSTKLEDSAMYFCASSVGGGDEQFFGPGTRLTVL.

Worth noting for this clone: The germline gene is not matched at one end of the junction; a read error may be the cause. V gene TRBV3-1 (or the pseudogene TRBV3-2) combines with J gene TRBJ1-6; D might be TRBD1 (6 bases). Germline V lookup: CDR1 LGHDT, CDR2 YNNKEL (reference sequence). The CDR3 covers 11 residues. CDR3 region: CASSRSGAGDF. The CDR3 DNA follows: TGTGCCAGCAGCCGGTCCGGGGCAGGGGACTTT.

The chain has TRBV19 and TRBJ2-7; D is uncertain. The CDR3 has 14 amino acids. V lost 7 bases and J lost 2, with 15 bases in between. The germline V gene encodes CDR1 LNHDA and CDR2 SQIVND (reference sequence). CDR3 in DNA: TGTGCCAGTACCCCATGGGCGCGAACCTACGAGCAGTACTTC. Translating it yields CASTPWARTYEQYF. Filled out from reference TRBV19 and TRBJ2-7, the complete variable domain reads DGGITQSPKYLFRKEGQNVTLSCEQNLNHDAMYWYRQDPGQGLRLIYYSQIVNDFQKGDIAEGYSVSREKKESFPLTVTSAQKNPTAFYLCASTPWARTYEQYFGPGTRLTVT.

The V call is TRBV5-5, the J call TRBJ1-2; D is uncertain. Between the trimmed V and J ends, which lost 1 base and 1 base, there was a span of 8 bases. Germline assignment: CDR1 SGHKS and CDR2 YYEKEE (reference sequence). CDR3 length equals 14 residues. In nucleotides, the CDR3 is TGTGCCAGCAGCTTGAGTACCAATAACTATGGCTACACCTTC. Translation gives CASSLSTNNYGYTF.

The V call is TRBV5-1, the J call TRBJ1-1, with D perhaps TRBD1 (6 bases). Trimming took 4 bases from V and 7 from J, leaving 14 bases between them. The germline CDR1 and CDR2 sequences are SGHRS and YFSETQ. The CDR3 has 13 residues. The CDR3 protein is CASSRGQFFEAFF. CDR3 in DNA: TGCGCCAGCAGCCGTGGACAGTTTTTTGAAGCTTTCTTT.

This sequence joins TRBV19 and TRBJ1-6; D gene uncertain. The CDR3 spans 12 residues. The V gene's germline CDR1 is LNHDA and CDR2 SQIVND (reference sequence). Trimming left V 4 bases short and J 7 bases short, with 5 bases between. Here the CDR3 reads CASSNGNSPLHF. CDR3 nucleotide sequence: TGTGCCAGTAGTAACGGGAATTCACCCCTCCACTTT.

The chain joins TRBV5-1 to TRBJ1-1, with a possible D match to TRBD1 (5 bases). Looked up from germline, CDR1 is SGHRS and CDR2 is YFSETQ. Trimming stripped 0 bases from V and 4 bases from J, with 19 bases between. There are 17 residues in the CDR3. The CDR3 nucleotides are TGCGCCAGCAGCTTGGTCCCCCACCGGGCGGGGGGCACTGAAGCTTTCTTT. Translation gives CASSLVPHRAGGTEAFF. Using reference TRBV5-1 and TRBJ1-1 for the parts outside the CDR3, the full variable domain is KAGVTQTPRYLIKTRGQQVTLSCSPISGHRSVSWYQQTPGQGLQFLFEYFSETQRNKGNFPGRFSGRQFSNSRSEMNVSTLELGDSALYLCASSLVPHRAGGTEAFFGQGTRLTVV.

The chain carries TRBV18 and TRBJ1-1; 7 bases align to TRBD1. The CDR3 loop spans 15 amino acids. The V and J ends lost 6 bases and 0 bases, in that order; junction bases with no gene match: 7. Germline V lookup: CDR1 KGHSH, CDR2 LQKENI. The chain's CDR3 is CASSRDRSMNTEAFF. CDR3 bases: TGTGCCAGCTCGCGGGACAGAAGCATGAACACTGAAGCTTTCTTT. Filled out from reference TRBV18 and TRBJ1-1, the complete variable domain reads NAGVMQNPRHLVRRRGQEARLRCSPMKGHSHVYWYRQLPEEGLKFMVYLQKENIIDESGMPKERFSAEFPKEGPSILRIQQVVRGDSAAYFCASSRDRSMNTEAFFGQGTRLTVV.

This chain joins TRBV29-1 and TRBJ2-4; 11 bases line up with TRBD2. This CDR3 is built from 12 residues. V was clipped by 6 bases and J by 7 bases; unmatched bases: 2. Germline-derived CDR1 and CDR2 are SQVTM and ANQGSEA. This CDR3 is CSVTSGENIQYF. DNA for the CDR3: TGCAGCGTGACTAGCGGGGAGAACATTCAGTACTTC.

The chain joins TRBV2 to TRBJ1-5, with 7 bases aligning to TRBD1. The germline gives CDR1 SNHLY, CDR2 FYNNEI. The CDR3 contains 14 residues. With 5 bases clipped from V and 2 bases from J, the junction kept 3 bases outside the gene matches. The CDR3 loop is CASSHTGGNQPQHF. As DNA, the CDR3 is TGTGCCAGCAGTCACACAGGGGGCAATCAGCCCCAGCATTTT.

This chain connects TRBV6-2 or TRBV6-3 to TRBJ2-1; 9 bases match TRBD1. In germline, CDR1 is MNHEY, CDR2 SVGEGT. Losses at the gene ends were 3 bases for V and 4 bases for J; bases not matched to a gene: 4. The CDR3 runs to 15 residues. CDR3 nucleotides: TGTGCCAGCAGTTATTTACAGGGGGCTTACAATGAGCAGTTCTTC. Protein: CASSYLQGAYNEQFF.

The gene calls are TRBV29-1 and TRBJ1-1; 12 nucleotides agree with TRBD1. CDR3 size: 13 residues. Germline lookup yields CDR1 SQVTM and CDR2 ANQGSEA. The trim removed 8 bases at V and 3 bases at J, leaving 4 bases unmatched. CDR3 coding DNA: TGCAGCTCGGGACAGGGGGCCGACACTGAAGCTTTCTTT. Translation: CSSGQGADTEAFF.

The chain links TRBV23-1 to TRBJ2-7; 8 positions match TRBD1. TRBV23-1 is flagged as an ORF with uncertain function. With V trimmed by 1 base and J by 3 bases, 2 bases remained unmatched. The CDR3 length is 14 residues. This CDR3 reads CASSQYRGDYEQYF. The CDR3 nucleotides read TGCGCCAGCAGTCAATACAGGGGGGACTACGAGCAGTACTTC.

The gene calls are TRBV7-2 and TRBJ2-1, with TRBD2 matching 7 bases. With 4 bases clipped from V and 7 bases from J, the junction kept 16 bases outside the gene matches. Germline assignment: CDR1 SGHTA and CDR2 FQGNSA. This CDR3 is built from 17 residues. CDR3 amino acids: CASSSARAGTIINEQFF. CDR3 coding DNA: TGTGCCAGCAGCTCAGCCCGGGCCGGGACTATCATAAATGAGCAGTTCTTC.

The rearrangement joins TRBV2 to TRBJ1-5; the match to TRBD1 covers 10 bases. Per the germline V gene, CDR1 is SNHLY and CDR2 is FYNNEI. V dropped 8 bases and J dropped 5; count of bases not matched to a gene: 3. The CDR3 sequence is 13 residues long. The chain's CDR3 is CASGGQGYQPQHF. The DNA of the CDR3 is TGTGCCAGCGGGGGACAGGGGTATCAGCCCCAGCATTTT. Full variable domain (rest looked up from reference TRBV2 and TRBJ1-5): EPEVTQTPSHQVTQMGQEVILRCVPISNHLYFYWYRQILGQKVEFLVSFYNNEISEKSEIFDDQFSVERPDGSNFTLKIRSTKLEDSAMYFCASGGQGYQPQHFGDGTRLSIL.

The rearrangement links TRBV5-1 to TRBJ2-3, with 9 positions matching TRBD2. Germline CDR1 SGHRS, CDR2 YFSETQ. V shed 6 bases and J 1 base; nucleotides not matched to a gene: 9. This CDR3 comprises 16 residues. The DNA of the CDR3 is TGCGCCAGCACCCCAGGTATAGCGGGGGGCACAGATACGCAGTATTTT. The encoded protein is CASTPGIAGGTDTQYF.

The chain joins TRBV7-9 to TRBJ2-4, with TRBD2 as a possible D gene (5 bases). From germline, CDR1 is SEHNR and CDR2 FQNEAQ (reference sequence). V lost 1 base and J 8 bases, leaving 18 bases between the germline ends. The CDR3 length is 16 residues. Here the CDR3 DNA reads TGTGCCAGCAGCTTAGATCGGCAGAGGGTTGCCGACATTCAGTACTTC. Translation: CASSLDRQRVADIQYF. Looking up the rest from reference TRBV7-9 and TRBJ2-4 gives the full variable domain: DTGVSQNPRHKITKRGQNVTFRCDPISEHNRLYWYRQTLGQGPEFLTYFQNEAQLEKSRLLSDRFSAERPKGSFSTLEIQRTEQGDSAMYLCASSLDRQRVADIQYFGAGTRLSVL.

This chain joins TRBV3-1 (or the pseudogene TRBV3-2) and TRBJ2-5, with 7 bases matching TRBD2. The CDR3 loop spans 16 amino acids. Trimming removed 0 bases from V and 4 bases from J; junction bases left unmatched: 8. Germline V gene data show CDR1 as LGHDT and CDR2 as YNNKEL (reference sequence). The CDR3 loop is CASSQDPGGVVETQYF. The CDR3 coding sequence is TGTGCCAGCAGCCAAGATCCGGGAGGAGTAGTAGAGACCCAGTACTTC.

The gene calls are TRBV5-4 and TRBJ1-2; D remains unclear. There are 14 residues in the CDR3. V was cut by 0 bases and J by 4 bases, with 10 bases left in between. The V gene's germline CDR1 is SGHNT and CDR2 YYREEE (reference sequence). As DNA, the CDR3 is TGTGCCAGCAGCTTGGCTTTAGGGAGCTATGGCTACACCTTC. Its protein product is CASSLALGSYGYTF.

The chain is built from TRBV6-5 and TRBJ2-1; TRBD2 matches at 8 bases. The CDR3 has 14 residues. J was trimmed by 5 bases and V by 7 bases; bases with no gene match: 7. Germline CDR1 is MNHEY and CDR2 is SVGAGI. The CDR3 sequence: CASKERGSNNEQFF. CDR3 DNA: TGTGCCAGCAAGGAGCGGGGGTCAAACAATGAGCAGTTCTTC.

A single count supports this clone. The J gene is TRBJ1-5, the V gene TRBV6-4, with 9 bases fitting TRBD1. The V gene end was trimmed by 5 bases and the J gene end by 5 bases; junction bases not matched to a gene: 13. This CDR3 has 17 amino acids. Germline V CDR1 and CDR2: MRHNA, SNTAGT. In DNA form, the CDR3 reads TGTGCCAGCAGTACCGGGACAGGGAGGAGGGGGGATCAGCCCCAGCATTTT. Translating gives CASSTGTGRRGDQPQHF.

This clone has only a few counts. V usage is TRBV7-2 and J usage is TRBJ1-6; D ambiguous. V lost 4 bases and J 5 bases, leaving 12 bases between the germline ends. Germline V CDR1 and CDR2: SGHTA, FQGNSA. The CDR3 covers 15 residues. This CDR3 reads CASSSEPLNNSPLHF. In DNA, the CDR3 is TGTGCCAGCAGCTCAGAACCTCTCAATAATTCACCCCTCCACTTT.